A single sample is the source of the 6 T cell receptor beta chains below, sequenced in a study of Graves' ophthalmopathy and Graves' hyperthyroidism. The study amplified TCR beta CDR3 regions using RNA transcripts. HTBI primers served in a first-round RT-PCR, which a second-round multiplex PCR followed. TCRdb re-called the multiplex PCR reads through MiXCR, storing one row per CDR3 protein. Among approximately 150,000 distinct CDR3 sequences, 39% were seen once, and the ten largest hold roughly 8.9%. The specimen sequenced was peripheral blood. These receptors were obtained from a man younger than 40 with Graves' ophthalmopathy.

This clonotype appeared many times. The rearrangement joins TRBV19 to TRBJ1-1, with D tentatively TRBD1 (5 bases). The CDR3 is 15 amino acids. Trimming took 3 bases from V and 0 from J, leaving 11 bases between them. The germline gives CDR1 LNHDA, CDR2 SQIVND (reference sequence). CDR3 DNA sequence: TGTGCCAGTAGTATCGGCGGGGGAATGAACACTGAAGCTTTCTTT. Residues: CASSIGGGMNTEAFF.

J is TRBJ1-5 and V is TRBV12-3 or TRBV12-4, with 8 bases matching TRBD1. Losses at the gene ends were 4 bases for V and 7 bases for J; bases not matched to a gene: 6. This CDR3 is 14 amino acids long. The CDR3 loop is CASSSGDRWQPQHF. The DNA of the CDR3 is TGTGCCAGCAGTTCGGGGGACAGGTGGCAGCCCCAGCATTTT.

This clonotype appeared many times. The chain is built from TRBV6-1 and TRBJ1-1; TRBD1 might be the D (5 bases). The V end lost 4 bases, the J end lost 0 bases, and 12 bases lay between the germline ends. Germline CDR1 is MNHNS and CDR2 is SASEGT. This CDR3 contains 15 residues. CDR3 nucleotides: TGTGCCAGCAGTGCAGGGCGGGCGATGAACACTGAAGCTTTCTTT. Amino acid sequence: CASSAGRAMNTEAFF.

The chain combines TRBV6-2 or TRBV6-3 with TRBJ2-7; D unresolved. CDR3 length: 16 residues. Germline loops: CDR1 MNHEY, CDR2 SVGEGT. V was shortened by 0 bases and J by 2 bases, with 14 bases between the two germline ends. CDR3 loop: CASSYSTMVGAYEQYF. The CDR3 nucleotides are TGTGCCAGCAGTTACTCAACCATGGTTGGCGCCTACGAGCAGTACTTC.

This clonotype was observed many times. The chain recombines TRBV6-5 with TRBJ1-6; no reliable D call. The germline V gene has CDR1 MNHEY and CDR2 SVGAGI. This CDR3 comprises 16 residues. V lost 4 bases and J 7 bases, leaving 17 bases between the germline ends. Here the CDR3 DNA reads TGTGCCAGCAGTTTAGTGAAGGGTTCCCGAAATTCACCCCTCCACTTT. It codes for CASSLVKGSRNSPLHF.

The chain combines TRBV28 with TRBJ2-7; perhaps TRBD2 as D (5 bases). CDR1 is MDHEN, CDR2 SYDVKM, per germline. With 4 bases removed from V and 1 base from J, the gap between germline ends came to 11 bases. This CDR3 region has 14 residues. The CDR3 here is CASSSRRVSYEQYF. CDR3 in DNA: TGTGCCAGCAGTTCTCGGCGGGTTTCCTACGAGCAGTACTTC.